The 17 T cell receptor beta chains below come from one sample, sequenced in a study of shared clonotypes between healthy human individuals. Libraries were prepared by immunoSEQ multiplex PCR; TCRdb keeps only in-frame clonotypes and omits some of them. The table lists 2,500,000 or so clones, more than 85% of them singletons. Specimen: naive CD4+ T cells from PBMCs. Subset of the sample: CD45RA+ positively selected. The receptors originated from a man between 18 and 29 years old in good health. Some clones in this sample may be carry-over from other donors' samples.

The chain combines TRBV28 with TRBJ2-1, with 9 bases matching TRBD2. Unmatched junction bases numbered 9, after V lost 5 bases and J lost 4 bases. The CDR3 length is 16 residues. Germline V gives CDR1 MDHEN, CDR2 SYDVKM. The CDR3, as DNA: TGTGCCAGCAGTGGCATTAGCGGGGGACGATACAATGAGCAGTTCTTC. It encodes CASSGISGGRYNEQFF.

CDR3 region: CSASNVGELFF. CDR3 DNA: TGCAGTGCTAGCAATGTCGGGGAGCTGTTTTTT. The chain is built from TRBV20-1 and TRBJ2-2; the D is unclear. Trimming shortened V by 3 bases and J by 7 bases, and 6 bases separated the two germline ends. CDR1 DFQATT and CDR2 SNEGSKA come from the germline V gene (reference sequence). The CDR3 is made up of 11 amino acids.

This chain joins TRBV28 and TRBJ1-2; D might be TRBD1 (6 bases). The CDR3 is 11 amino acids. Looked up from germline, CDR1 is MDHEN and CDR2 is SYDVKM. V was clipped by 3 bases and J by 13 bases, with 12 bases between them. This CDR3 reads CASSFGGTGTF. CDR3 nucleotides: TGTGCCAGCAGTTTCGGGGGCACCGGCACCTTC.

The chain carries TRBV7-8 and TRBJ2-5; 7 bases map to TRBD2. Germline V lookup: CDR1 SGHVS, CDR2 FQNEAQ. Trimming took 1 base from V and 5 from J; bases not matched to a gene: 13. This CDR3 has 17 amino acids. The CDR3 here is CASSLVVSGQGGETQYF. In DNA, the CDR3 is TGTGCCAGCAGCTTAGTTGTGAGCGGGCAGGGAGGGGAGACCCAGTACTTC.

This clone was seen only a few times. The chain carries TRBV5-6 and TRBJ1-2; the match to TRBD1 covers 8 bases. The CDR3 has 15 residues. V lost 4 bases to trimming and J lost 3 bases; unmatched junction nucleotides: 8. Germline values: CDR1 SGHDT, CDR2 YYEEEE. The chain's CDR3 is CASSPSPTGDYGYTF. The CDR3 DNA follows: TGTGCCAGCAGCCCCAGTCCGACAGGGGACTATGGCTACACCTTC.

This sequence joins TRBV28 and TRBJ2-2; 11 bases align to TRBD1. The CDR3 contains 19 residues. Germline V CDR1 and CDR2: MDHEN, SYDVKM. J lost 4 bases, V lost 0 bases, and 10 bases had no gene match. In DNA form, the CDR3 reads TGTGCCAGCAGTTTATGGCGGACAGGGGGCGGACACCTCACCGGGGAGCTGTTTTTT. The encoded protein is CASSLWRTGGGHLTGELFF.

This sequence joins TRBV29-1 and TRBJ2-1, with D maybe TRBD1 (6 bases). In germline, CDR1 is SQVTM, CDR2 ANQGSEA. V was clipped by 7 bases and J by 9 bases, with 13 bases between them. CDR3 length equals 11 residues. The CDR3 loop is CSATGQSEQFF. The DNA for the CDR3 is TGCAGCGCTACAGGGCAGAGTGAGCAGTTCTTC.

V and J are TRBV28 and TRBJ1-2; D ambiguous. This CDR3 contains 15 residues. CDR1 and CDR2 (germline): MDHEN, SYDVKM. Trimming stripped 4 bases from V and 7 bases from J, with 19 bases between. CDR3 sequence reads: CASSSSGVGQVGYTF. In DNA form, the CDR3 reads TGTGCCAGCAGTTCTTCCGGAGTAGGGCAAGTTGGCTACACCTTC.

In its sample, this clone was seen a few times. The chain joins TRBV2 to TRBJ1-5, with TRBD1 matching over 10 bases. Losses at the gene ends were 6 bases for V and 6 bases for J; bases not matched to a gene: 8. The germline CDR1 and CDR2 sequences are SNHLY and FYNNEI. The CDR3 contains 15 residues. The CDR3 sequence is CASSDPGQGIQPQHF. CDR3 DNA: TGTGCCAGCAGCGATCCGGGACAGGGGATTCAGCCCCAGCATTTT.

V gene TRBV11-2 combines with J gene TRBJ2-1; D is possibly TRBD1 or TRBD2 (5 bases each). The germline V gene encodes CDR1 SGHAT and CDR2 FQNNGV. This CDR3 is built from 18 residues. Trimming took 5 bases from V and 6 from J, leaving 26 bases between them. The CDR3 DNA follows: TGTGCCAGCAGCATGACCGGTTGGGACCGGCACACAAGCAATGAGCAGTTCTTC. Translation gives CASSMTGWDRHTSNEQFF.

This chain uses TRBV5-1 with TRBJ2-5; 9 bases match TRBD2. The CDR3 spans 15 residues. J lost 4 bases, V lost 4 bases, and 8 bases had no gene match. Germline V gives CDR1 SGHRS, CDR2 YFSETQ. The CDR3 nucleotides are TGCGCCAGCAGCCGTAGCGGGAGCGGGGGAGAGACCCAGTACTTC. This gives the protein CASSRSGSGGETQYF.

J is TRBJ2-2 and V is TRBV7-2; D unresolved. Germline V gene data show CDR1 as SGHTA and CDR2 as FQGNSA. The CDR3 sequence is 14 residues long. V was shortened by 5 bases and J by 0 bases, with 7 bases between the two germline ends. The CDR3 bases are TGTGCCAGCAGCCTAATCGCGAACACCGGGGAGCTGTTTTTT. This codes for CASSLIANTGELFF.

V usage is TRBV10-3 and J usage is TRBJ1-1; D not resolved. Trimming removed 6 bases from V and 8 bases from J, with 16 bases in between. The CDR3 has 13 amino acids. The germline CDR1 and CDR2 sequences are ENHRY and SYGVKD. CDR3 loop: CAIRRESNGEAFF. CDR3 DNA: TGTGCCATCAGGAGGGAGTCGAACGGAGAAGCTTTCTTT.

The chain combines TRBV7-9 with TRBJ2-3; D might be TRBD2 (6 bases). Per the germline V gene, CDR1 is SEHNR and CDR2 is FQNEAQ (reference sequence). Deletions cut 11 bases from V and 2 bases from J, with 14 bases between. The CDR3 covers 13 residues. The CDR3 DNA reads as TGTGCCCAAGCGGTAGCGGCCACAGATACGCAGTATTTT. Protein: CAQAVAATDTQYF. Combining the CDR3 with reference TRBV7-9 and TRBJ2-3 gives the whole variable domain DTGVSQNPRHKITKRGQNVTFRCDPISEHNRLYWYRQTLGQGPEFLTYFQNEAQLEKSRLLSDRFSAERPKGSFSTLEIQRTEQGDSAMYLCAQAVAATDTQYFGPGTRLTVL.

The chain carries TRBV10-3 and TRBJ2-3; possibly TRBD1 for D (6 bases). Trimming removed 4 bases at V and 2 bases at J, with 7 bases between. The CDR3 is made up of 13 amino acids. From germline, CDR1 is ENHRY and CDR2 SYGVKD. The CDR3 sequence is CAISAGVTDTQYF. The CDR3 DNA follows: TGTGCCATCAGTGCAGGGGTCACAGATACGCAGTATTTT.

The chain has TRBV2 and TRBJ2-2; D gene unclear. CDR1 is SNHLY, CDR2 FYNNEI, per germline. The CDR3 consists of 16 residues. The V end lost 5 bases, the J end lost 2 bases, and 15 bases lay between the germline ends. The CDR3 DNA follows: TGTGCCAGCAGTATGGTTCGGTGGGGAAACACCGGGGAGCTGTTTTTT. Translating gives CASSMVRWGNTGELFF. The full variable domain, rest sourced from reference TRBV2 and TRBJ2-2, is EPEVTQTPSHQVTQMGQEVILRCVPISNHLYFYWYRQILGQKVEFLVSFYNNEISEKSEIFDDQFSVERPDGSNFTLKIRSTKLEDSAMYFCASSMVRWGNTGELFFGEGSRLTVL.

The J gene is TRBJ1-4, the V gene TRBV4-2; D is unclear. The CDR3 consists of 15 residues. V lost 2 bases and J lost 3, with 10 bases in between. Germline lookup yields CDR1 LGHNA and CDR2 YNFKEQ. CDR3 sequence: CASSQTEAANEKLFF. Here the CDR3 DNA reads TGTGCCAGCAGCCAAACCGAAGCAGCTAATGAAAAACTGTTTTTT.